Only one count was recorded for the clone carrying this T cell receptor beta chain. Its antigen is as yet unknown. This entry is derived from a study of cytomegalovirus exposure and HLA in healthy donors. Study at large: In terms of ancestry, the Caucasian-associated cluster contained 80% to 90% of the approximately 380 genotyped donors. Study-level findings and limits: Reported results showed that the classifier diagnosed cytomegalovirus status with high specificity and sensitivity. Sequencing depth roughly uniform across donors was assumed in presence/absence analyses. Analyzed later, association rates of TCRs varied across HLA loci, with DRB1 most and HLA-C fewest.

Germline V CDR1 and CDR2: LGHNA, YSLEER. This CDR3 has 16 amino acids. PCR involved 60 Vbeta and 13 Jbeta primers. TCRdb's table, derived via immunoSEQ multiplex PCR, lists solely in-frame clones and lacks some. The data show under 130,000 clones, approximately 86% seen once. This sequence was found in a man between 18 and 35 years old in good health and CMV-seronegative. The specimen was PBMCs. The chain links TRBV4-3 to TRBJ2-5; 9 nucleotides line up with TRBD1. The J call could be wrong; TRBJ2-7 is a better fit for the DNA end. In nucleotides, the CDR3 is TGCGCCAGCAGCCAAGACGGGACAGGGACCTCCTACGAGCAGTACTTC. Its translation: CASSQDGTGTSYEQYF.